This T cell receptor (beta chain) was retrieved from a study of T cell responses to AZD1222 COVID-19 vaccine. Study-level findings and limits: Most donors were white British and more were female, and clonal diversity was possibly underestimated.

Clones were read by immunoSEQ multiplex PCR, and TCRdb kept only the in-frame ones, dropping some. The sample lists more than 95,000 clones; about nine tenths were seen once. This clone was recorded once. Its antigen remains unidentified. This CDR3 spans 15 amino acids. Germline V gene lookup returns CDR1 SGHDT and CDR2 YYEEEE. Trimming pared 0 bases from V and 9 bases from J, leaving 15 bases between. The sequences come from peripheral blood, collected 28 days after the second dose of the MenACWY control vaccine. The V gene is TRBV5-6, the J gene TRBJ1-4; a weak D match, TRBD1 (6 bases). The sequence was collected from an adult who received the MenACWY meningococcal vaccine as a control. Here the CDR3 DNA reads TGTGCCAGCAGCTTGGGCCCGGGGGCTGGGCAAAAACTGTTTTTT. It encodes CASSLGPGAGQKLFF.